This record looks at one T cell receptor (beta chain) sequence and its context. Its antigen is not known. The length of the CDR3 is 16 residues. Trimming cost V 2 bases and J 8 bases, with 16 bases left between them. Germline V gives CDR1 SGHTA, CDR2 FQGNSA. Libraries were prepared by immunoSEQ multiplex PCR; TCRdb keeps only in-frame clonotypes and omits some of them. The sample has 440,000 or so clones; roughly 91% are singletons. The treatment: some 20 received Ad26.COV2.S at low or high dose, single or two shots; about 5 received placebo; per-sample allocation not given. Sample collection was performed on day 63 after the first vaccine or placebo injection. Spike of the Wuhan-strain SARS-CoV-2 was expressed by an Ad26 vector, which formed the vaccine. The data derive from a study of Ad26.COV2.S vaccination and SARS-CoV-2 variants. General study results and limits: Comparable non-spike TCR breadth was observed in vaccine and placebo recipients. Quantification of TCR breadth and depth may have yielded underestimates of total T cell responses.

The material was peripheral blood, obtained in a trial of Ad26.COV2.S vaccine versus placebo. This chain uses TRBV7-2 with TRBJ1-6, with D unresolved. This receptor was obtained from a person between 18 and 59 years old who received the Ad26.COV2.S COVID-19 vaccine or a placebo. The CDR3 loop reads CASSLNPGYRDSPLHF. The CDR3, as DNA: TGTGCCAGCAGCTTAAACCCGGGGTATCGGGATTCACCCCTCCACTTT.